The clone carrying this T cell receptor beta chain was counted between two and nine times. Its specificity is unknown. Via the markers CD45RO/CCR7/CD25/CD127/CD95/CD27, stem cell-like memory, regulatory, central memory and naive CD4+ cells were sorted. The sequenced template was cDNA made from the entire isolated RNA. The repertoire was sequenced with immunoSEQ multiplex PCR; TCRdb's copy has only in-frame clones and lacks some. The sample consists of more than 200,000 clones, roughly 16% of them appearing once. The data were taken from a study of beta chain features in type 1 diabetes. Study details: Healthy donors resembled patients in age, gender and cell yields. All samples together contributed about 100,000,000 sorted cells for examination.

Study-wide findings and caveats: Cells that show high TCR expression could be over-represented by cDNA sequencing. Patients with Type 1 diabetes showed moderately but significantly shorter TCRB CDR3s in all four CD4+ subsets.

V lost 5 bases and J 2 bases, leaving 9 bases between the germline ends. Germline CDR1 reads SQVTM; CDR2 reads ANQGSEA. CDR3 length equals 13 residues. The genes are TRBV29-1 and TRBJ2-2; D gene ambiguous. Sequences were obtained from naive CD4+ T cells from blood. This receptor was taken from a man younger than 40 with type 1 diabetes. In DNA form, the CDR3 reads TGCAGCGTTAAAGGTGCTAACACCGGGGAGCTGTTTTTT. Protein sequence: CSVKGANTGELFF.